The 3 T cell receptor beta chains listed next were all sequenced from one sample in a study of CD8 T cells in ankylosing spondylitis. Overall study findings and caveats: What seemed typical of ankylosing spondylitis blood was a TCR beta motif built from several highly homologous variants.

From the 5' RACE reads, TCRdb called clonotypes with MiXCR, one entry per CDR3 protein. The table lists 130,000 or so distinct CDR3 sequences, roughly a sixth of them singletons. For these receptors, no antigen is known. Material: blood, either unsorted or a sorted T cell fraction (not recorded which). The receptor set was obtained from a male donor with ankylosing spondylitis.

The chain has TRBV11-2 and TRBJ2-5; D not certain. V dropped 1 base and J dropped 7 bases, with 7 bases sitting between them. The length of the CDR3 is 12 residues. The germline V gene encodes CDR1 SGHAT and CDR2 FQNNGV. CDR3 amino acids: CASSLAGVTQYF. CDR3 DNA: TGTGCCAGCAGCTTAGCGGGCGTGACCCAGTACTTC.

This clonotype has just a few counts. The CDR3 DNA reads TGTGCCAGCAGCTTAAGAGGCGGGAGCCGCAGCGAGCAGTACTTC. Translating it yields CASSLRGGSRSEQYF. This chain joins TRBV13 and TRBJ2-7; 7 bases are a match to TRBD2. Per germline, CDR1 PRHDT and CDR2 FYEKMQ (reference sequence). V trimming: 2 bases; J trimming: 6 bases; junction bases outside the gene matches: 10. This CDR3 is built from 15 residues.

The CDR3 bases are TGTGCCAGCAGCGTAGAAGGGTACCAAGAGACCCAGTACTTC. Translation gives CASSVEGYQETQYF. The genes are TRBV9 and TRBJ2-5; no clear D gene. With 0 bases removed from V and 0 bases from J, the gap between germline ends came to 6 bases. The CDR3 extends over 14 amino acids. Germline CDR1 and CDR2: SGDLS and YYNGEE.